This is a list of T cell receptor beta chains from one sample in a study of a mutant IDH1 vaccine in newly diagnosed glioma. These receptors are not linked to any known antigen. The data were produced by immunoSEQ multiplex PCR, yet TCRdb's version contains in-frame clones alone and is incomplete. The sample contains 68,000 or so clones, approximately 81% of which appear only once. Sample: PBMCs, taken from a glioma patient whose treatment included an IDH1 peptide vaccine. The receptor source for this set is a man between 18 and 35 years old with glioma. Each CDR3 is given with its conserved first and last residue. The D gene is left open where the match is weak. Some rows mark clone size as missing; the rest say once, few, many or name a class of expanded clone.

>-|TRBV2|TRBJ2-6|-
TGTGCCAGCACAGTGGACAGCCGCTCTGGGGCCAACGTCCTGACTTTC
CASTVDSRSGANVLTF
>-|TRBV6-6|TRBJ1-1|-
TGTGCCAGCAGTTATAACATTAACACTGAAGCTTTCTTT
CASSYNINTEAFF
>-|TRBV2|TRBJ2-5|-
TGTGCCAGCCTCAAACTAGGGGGGGAAGAGACCCAGTACTTC
CASLKLGGEETQYF
>-|TRBV28|TRBJ1-1|-
TGTGCCATCTATACACCAGGACAGCTGAACACTGAAGCTTTCTTT
CAIYTPGQLNTEAFF
>-|TRBV9|TRBJ1-2|-
TGTGCCAGCAGCACTGTGGGGGACTATGGCTACACCTTC
CASSTVGDYGYTF
>-|TRBV19|TRBJ2-7|-
TGTGCCAGTAGTATCCGAGACGGACTTTCCTACGAGCAGTACTTC
CASSIRDGLSYEQYF
>-|TRBV27|TRBJ1-4|-
TGTGCCAGCAGTTTTTCCCCAGTGATTAATGAAAAACTGTTTTTT
CASSFSPVINEKLFF
>-|TRBV6-5|TRBJ1-4|-
TGTGCCAGCAGTTACTCCGGGCTTTCTGATGAAAAACTGTTTTTT
CASSYSGLSDEKLFF
>TRBD1|TRBV27|TRBJ2-7|-
TGTGCCAGCAGTGGCCGGGACAGGTTCTTCATATACGAGCAGTACTTC
CASSGRDRFFIYEQYF
>TRBD2|TRBV28|TRBJ2-7|once
TGTGCCAGCAGTGCCATGACTAGCGGGTTCTACGAGCAGTACTTC
CASSAMTSGFYEQYF
>-|TRBV10-3|TRBJ1-2|-
TGTGCCATCAGTGCGGGAGGTTACTATGGCTACACCTTC
CAISAGGYYGYTF
>TRBD2|TRBV28|TRBJ2-1|-
TGTGCCAGCAGTTTACCTAGCGGGGCCTACAATGAGCAGTTCTTC
CASSLPSGAYNEQFF
>TRBD1|TRBV5-1|TRBJ1-4|once
TGCGCCAGCAGCTCCAGGGGGGTAACCGAAAAACTGTTTTTT
CASSSRGVTEKLFF
>-|TRBV25-1|TRBJ1-1|few
TGTGCCAGCAGTGATCAGGGATACACTGAAGCTTTCTTT
CASSDQGYTEAFF
>-|TRBV5-4|TRBJ1-3|-
TGTGCCAGCAGCTTGGACAGGGCAGCTGGAAACACCATATATTTT
CASSLDRAAGNTIYF
>TRBD1|TRBV7-9|TRBJ2-5|-
TGTGCCAGCAAGCAGCAGACAGGGAAGGAAGGGACCCAGTACTTC
CASKQQTGKEGTQYF
>-|TRBV11-2|TRBJ1-1|-
TGTGCCAGCAGCTTTGGAGCTTTCTTT
CASSFGAFF
>-|TRBV5-4|TRBJ1-2|-
TGTGCCAGCAGCTTGCAAGGCAGGTGGAGCTATGGCTACACCTTC
CASSLQGRWSYGYTF
>TRBD1|TRBV7-9|TRBJ1-2|-
TGTGCCAGCAGCCACCCCGGGACAGGGAATGGCTACACCTTC
CASSHPGTGNGYTF
>TRBD1|TRBV7-9|TRBJ1-4|-
TGTGCCAGCAGCTTTCCGGACAGGGCGGGTGAAAAACTGTTTTTT
CASSFPDRAGEKLFF
>-|TRBV29-1|TRBJ2-1|-
TGCAGCGTTGAAGATTGGGGGGCGCTGTTACATGAGCAGTTCTTC
CSVEDWGALLHEQFF
>-|TRBV7-9|TRBJ2-7|-
TGTGCCAGCAGCCCCGGGACAAACCCTACGAGCGAGTACTTC
CASSPGTNPTSEYF
>TRBD2|TRBV6-1|TRBJ2-3|-
TGTGCCAGCACCAGACTAGCGGGAGAGGCAGATACGCAGTATTTT
CASTRLAGEADTQYF
>TRBD1|TRBV12-5|TRBJ1-5|-
TGTGCTAGTGGTTTTGGGGACAGAGTCAATCAGCCCCAGCATTTT
CASGFGDRVNQPQHF
>-|TRBV6-1|TRBJ1-1|-
TGTGCCAGCAGTGACGGGACATTCATGAACACTGAAGCTTTCTTT
CASSDGTFMNTEAFF
>-|TRBV9|TRBJ1-2|-
TGTGCCAGCAGCGTAGGGGGAGGGGCTGGCTACACCTTC
CASSVGGGAGYTF
>-|TRBV10-3|TRBJ1-2|-
TGTGCCATCAGTGAGTCAAGCTATGGCTACACCTTC
CAISESSYGYTF
>TRBD1|TRBV6-1|TRBJ1-5|-
TGTGCCAGCAGAGGGACAGCTAATCAGCCCCAGCATTTT
CASRGTANQPQHF
>-|TRBV27|TRBJ1-5|-
TGTGCCAGCAGTTGGGGCGGCAATCAGCCCCAGCATTTT
CASSWGGNQPQHF
>TRBD2|TRBV27|TRBJ2-6|-
TGTGCCAGCAGTTTATCCCAAGGGAGGGTTGGGGCCAACGTCCTGACTTTC
CASSLSQGRVGANVLTF
>TRBD1|TRBV7-9|TRBJ1-2|-
TGTGCCAGCAGCTTAGGCCCGACAGGGTACGATGGCTACACCTTC
CASSLGPTGYDGYTF
>-|TRBV25-1|TRBJ1-1|-
TGTGCCAGCCGGGGGTATTGGGGGGGCGAACGTGACACTGAAGCTTTCTTT
CASRGYWGGERDTEAFF
>TRBD1|TRBV7-2|TRBJ1-2|-
TGTGCCAGCAGCTTAACCCATCGGACAGGTTCGTCCCTCTATGGCTACACCTTC
CASSLTHRTGSSLYGYTF
>-|TRBV14|TRBJ2-7|medium-sized
TGTGCCAGCAGCCCCCCGGACTGGCCCAGGAACGAGCAGTACTTC
CASSPPDWPRNEQYF
>TRBD2|TRBV11-1|TRBJ2-1|once
TGTGCCAGCAGCTTTGCCGGGACTAGGCTGGGTGAGCAGTTCTTC
CASSFAGTRLGEQFF
>-|TRBV5-6|TRBJ1-6|-
TGTGCCAGCAGCTTGTTTACCGGGACGCAAGGATCACCCCTCCACTTT
CASSLFTGTQGSPLHF
>TRBD1|TRBV5-5|TRBJ1-2|-
TGTGCCAGCAGCTTTGCCACAGGGGTGGATGGCTACACCTTC
CASSFATGVDGYTF
>-|TRBV7-2|TRBJ1-1|-
TGTGCCAGCAGAAGGGGGGGGAACACTGAAGCTTTCTTT
CASRRGGNTEAFF
>-|TRBV7-8|TRBJ1-6|-
TGTGCCAGCAGCGAGTCAGGTTTCGGGTCACCCCTCCACTTT
CASSESGFGSPLHF
>TRBD1|TRBV7-9|TRBJ1-4|-
TGTGCCAGCAGCCCCAGACAGGGGGTACCTAATGAAAAACTGTTTTTT
CASSPRQGVPNEKLFF
>-|TRBV19|TRBJ1-2|-
TGTGCCAGTAGTCCACCCAGCGAGGTCAGGTATGGCTACACCTTC
CASSPPSEVRYGYTF
>-|TRBV19|TRBJ2-7|-
TGTGCCAGTAGCCCACACAGCGAGAGCCGGGACGAGCAGTACTTC
CASSPHSESRDEQYF
>-|TRBV9|TRBJ2-7|-
TGTGCCAGCAGCGTAGTAGTAGCCCCCTTAGGGGAGGACGGCTACGAGCAGTACTTC
CASSVVVAPLGEDGYEQYF
>-|TRBV30|TRBJ2-1|-
TGTGCCTGGAGTGGGGGGGAGTTTTACAATGAGCAGTTCTTC
CAWSGGEFYNEQFF
>TRBD2|TRBV29-1|TRBJ2-3|-
TGCAGCGTACGGGGGGTACGAACAGATACGCAGTATTTT
CSVRGVRTDTQYF
>TRBD2|TRBV9|TRBJ2-7|-
TGTGCCAGCAGCCATTCCCCCAGGACTAGCGGGAGGATGAGGGAGCAGTACTTC
CASSHSPRTSGRMREQYF
>TRBD1|TRBV5-6|TRBJ2-1|-
TGTGCCAGCAGCTGGGACAGAGAGCAGTTCTTC
CASSWDREQFF
>TRBD1|TRBV6-4|TRBJ1-2|-
TGTGCCAGCAGTGACTACGGGACAGGGGGCGTCCGGGGCTACACCTTC
CASSDYGTGGVRGYTF
>-|TRBV14|TRBJ1-2|-
TGTGCCAGCAGACAGGGCGGCTATGGCTACACCTTC
CASRQGGYGYTF
>-|TRBV2|TRBJ1-1|-
TGTGCCAGCAGCTTTAAGGGACACCCGAACACTGAAGCTTTCTTT
CASSFKGHPNTEAFF
>-|TRBV5-6|TRBJ1-2|-
TGTGCCAGCAGCTTGGATCCGGCTAACTATGGCTACACCTTC
CASSLDPANYGYTF
>-|TRBV4-2|TRBJ1-2|once
TGTGCCAGCACCCAAAGCAGGCCGGATTATGGCTACACCTTC
CASTQSRPDYGYTF
>-|TRBV25-1|TRBJ2-6|-
TGTGCCAGCAGTGATGTGCAGGGTTTCGCTGGGGCCAACGTCCTGACTTTC
CASSDVQGFAGANVLTF
>TRBD2|TRBV29-1|TRBJ2-7|-
TGCAGCGTTGGGGCTAGCGGGGGCTACGAGCAGTACTTC
CSVGASGGYEQYF
>-|TRBV4-1|TRBJ1-1|-
TGCGCCAGCAGCCAAGAGGCCAGTTTCCCCGAGGCTTTCTTT
CASSQEASFPEAFF
>TRBD2|TRBV28|TRBJ2-5|-
TGTGCCAGCACCCCTTGGCGTAAATTACTAGCGGGAGGAATAGCGGCCCAGTACTTC
CASTPWRKLLAGGIAAQYF
>-|TRBV18|TRBJ1-1|-
TGTGCCAGCTCACCATTGGAGAACACTGAAGCTTTCTTT
CASSPLENTEAFF